This T cell receptor beta chain is drawn from a study of metastatic and nonmetastatic thyroid tumors. With 1 base removed from V and 2 bases from J, the gap between germline ends came to 11 bases. The CDR3 spans 15 residues. Germline lookup yields CDR1 LGHNA and CDR2 YSLEER. By its share, this clone is medium-sized. Its antigen remains unknown. General observations from the study: Patients with malignant thyroid tumors reportedly had significantly higher TCR beta diversity than those with benign nodules, in blood and tumor.

Not a single patient had been given any form of treatment at any point before undergoing thyroid surgery. With MiXCR, TCRdb called clones anew from the PCR reads. The sample includes about 9,000 clones, about 15% seen only once; the top ten take around 6%. V and J are TRBV4-3 and TRBJ1-2; D is uncertain. The specimen sequenced was blood. This TCR was recovered from a female donor with papillary thyroid cancer or a benign thyroid nodule (not recorded which). Some clones in this sample may be carry-over from other donors' samples. CDR3 amino acids: CASSQVRGQNYGYTF. CDR3 in DNA: TGCGCCAGCAGCCAAGTTAGAGGGCAGAACTATGGCTACACCTTC.